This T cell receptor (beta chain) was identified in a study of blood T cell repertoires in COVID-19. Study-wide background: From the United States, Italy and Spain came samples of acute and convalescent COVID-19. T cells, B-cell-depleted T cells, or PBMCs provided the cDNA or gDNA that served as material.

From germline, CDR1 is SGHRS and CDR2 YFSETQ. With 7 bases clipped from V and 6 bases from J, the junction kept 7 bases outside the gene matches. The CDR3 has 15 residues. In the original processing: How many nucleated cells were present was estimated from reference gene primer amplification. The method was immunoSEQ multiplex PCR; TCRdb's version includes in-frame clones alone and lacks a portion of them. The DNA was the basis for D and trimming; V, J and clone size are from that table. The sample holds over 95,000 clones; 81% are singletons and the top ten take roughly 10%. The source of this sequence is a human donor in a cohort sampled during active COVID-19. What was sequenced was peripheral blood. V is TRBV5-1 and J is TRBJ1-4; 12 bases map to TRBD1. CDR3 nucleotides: TGCGCCAGCGCAGGGACAGGGGGCGCATATGAAAAACTGTTTTTT. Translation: CASAGTGGAYEKLFF.